This T cell receptor beta chain was observed in a study of cytomegalovirus exposure and HLA in healthy donors. This CDR3 is built from 16 residues. The germline V gene encodes CDR1 SQVTM and CDR2 ANQGSEA. V lost 0 bases to trimming and J lost 1 base, with 15 bases between them. Study-level points and caveats: Researchers counted roughly 150 TCR beta chains as cytomegalovirus-associated. The classifier, whose performance was assessed in both the original and validation cohorts, reportedly diagnosed cytomegalovirus status with high specificity and sensitivity. In a later analysis, first-cohort TCR clusters were found to tend to co-occur in the 130 or so validation repertoires.

TCRdb's table, derived via immunoSEQ multiplex PCR, lists solely in-frame clones and lacks some. The table has some 110,000 clones, 75% to 90% seen once. Of note for this clone: Its antigen is undetermined.

Donors came from a validation cohort of over a hundred subjects, distinct from the first 666-subject cohort. Sample: PBMCs. This chain uses TRBV29-1 with TRBJ1-1; D remains unclear. The receptor was derived from a young man in good health and CMV-seropositive. The CDR3 protein is CSVEDRGVTANTEAFF. The CDR3 nucleotides are TGCAGCGTTGAAGATCGAGGCGTTACCGCGAACACTGAAGCTTTCTTT.